This entry features one T cell receptor (beta chain) sequence. This specimen belongs to a study of T cell responses to AZD1222 COVID-19 vaccine. The method was immunoSEQ multiplex PCR; TCRdb's version includes in-frame clones alone and lacks a portion of them. Among about 120,000 clones listed, 91% were seen once. J gave up 5 bases and V 4 bases, and 5 bases lay outside the gene matches. The CDR3 extends over 14 amino acids. The germline V gene encodes CDR1 MDHEN and CDR2 SYDVKM. The chain links TRBV28 to TRBJ2-3; 8 bases line up with TRBD1. Sequencing was performed on peripheral blood, taken on day 0 of AZD1222 vaccination. The sequence came from an adult in good health. CDR3 amino acids: CASSSGQAGDTQYF. The CDR3 bases are TGTGCCAGCAGTTCGGGACAGGCGGGAGATACGCAGTATTTT. Variable domain in full (rest from reference TRBV28 and TRBJ2-3): DVKVTQSSRYLVKRTGEKVFLECVQDMDHENMFWYRQDPGLGLRLIYFSYDVKMKEKGDIPEGYSVSREKKERFSLILESASTNQTSMYLCASSSGQAGDTQYFGPGTRLTVL.